Shown below are 12 T cell receptor beta chains from a single sample sequenced in a study of T-cell reconstitution after alpha-beta-depleted transplantation in children. Construction of the TCRbeta library involved unique molecular identifiers. TCRdb used MiXCR to reprocess the PCR reads, holding one entry per CDR3 protein. The table has fewer than 25,000 distinct CDR3 sequences, approximately 11% seen once; the top ten hold over 20%. This sample comprised PBMCs from the stem cell graft donor, obtained from the stem cell graft. Receptors originate from a human donor who donated a stem cell graft to a child with chronic granulomatous disease.

This clonotype was found many times. The V gene is TRBV7-2, the J gene TRBJ1-1; no definite D call. CDR1 is SGHTA, CDR2 FQGNSA, per germline. This CDR3 spans 14 amino acids. The V end was cut by 2 bases, the J end by 1 base, with 8 bases between. The CDR3 DNA reads as TGTGCCAGCAGCTTAAGCGTAGGGAACACTGAAGCTTTCTTT. This encodes CASSLSVGNTEAFF.

This clonotype was counted ten times or more. The rearrangement joins TRBV20-1 to TRBJ1-1; TRBD1 is a possible D gene (5 bases). Trimming removed 0 bases from V and 5 bases from J, with 10 bases in between. From germline, CDR1 is DFQATT and CDR2 SNEGSKA (reference sequence). The CDR3 is made up of 13 amino acids. DNA for the CDR3: TGCAGTGCTAGAGACCAGGGCGGAACTGAAGCTTTCTTT. This encodes CSARDQGGTEAFF.

Only a few counts were recorded for this clonotype. The rearrangement uses TRBV28 and TRBJ2-1, with 11 bases aligning to TRBD2. J gave up 8 bases and V 6 bases, and 6 bases lay outside the gene matches. This CDR3 is built from 14 residues. CDR1 and CDR2 (germline): MDHEN, SYDVKM. Here the CDR3 DNA reads TGTGCCAGCAGCCTACTAGCGGGAGAGGATGAGCAGTTCTTC. Translated, it gives CASSLLAGEDEQFF.

This clonotype was counted at least ten times. The chain combines TRBV5-1 with TRBJ1-2; D ambiguous. CDR1 and CDR2 from the germline V gene are SGHRS and YFSETQ. The CDR3 covers 15 residues. V gave up 0 bases and J gave up 2 bases, with 11 bases separating them. CDR3 residues: CASSLEGTLNYGYTF. CDR3 nucleotides: TGCGCCAGCAGCTTGGAAGGCACTTTAAACTATGGCTACACCTTC. The full variable domain, with the rest looked up from reference TRBV5-1 and TRBJ1-2, is KAGVTQTPRYLIKTRGQQVTLSCSPISGHRSVSWYQQTPGQGLQFLFEYFSETQRNKGNFPGRFSGRQFSNSRSEMNVSTLELGDSALYLCASSLEGTLNYGYTFGSGTRLTVV.

The chain employs TRBV12-3 or TRBV12-4 and TRBJ1-3; D gene ambiguous. Trimming left V 3 bases short and J 0 bases short, with 18 bases between. The CDR3 has 18 residues. The CDR3 spells CASSFGGRGKISGNTIYF. CDR3 sequence (DNA): TGTGCCAGCAGTTTTGGTGGGAGAGGTAAAATCTCTGGAAACACCATATATTTT.

This clonotype occurred many times. Its ends do not fully match the called genes, so a read error is possible. The V gene is TRBV7-9, the J gene TRBJ2-1; tentatively, D is TRBD2 (5 bases). The germline gives CDR1 SEHNR, CDR2 FQNEAQ (reference sequence). This CDR3 contains 15 residues. DNA of the CDR3: TGTGCCAGCAGCCTCCGGGAACCATCCTACAATGCGCAGTTCTTC. Translating gives CASSLREPSYNAQFF. The full variable domain, in which reference TRBV7-9 and TRBJ2-1 provide the parts outside the CDR3, is DTGVSQNPRHKITKRGQNVTFRCDPISEHNRLYWYRQTLGQGPEFLTYFQNEAQLEKSRLLSDRFSAERPKGSFSTLEIQRTEQGDSAMYLCASSLREPSYNAQFFGPGTRLTVL.

This clonotype was recorded many times. The CDR3 bases are TGTGCCAGCGGACCGGGGGGATATTACACCCAGTACTTC. This encodes CASGPGGYYTQYF. The rearrangement links TRBV9 to TRBJ2-5, with TRBD2 identical over 7 bases. Germline V gene lookup returns CDR1 SGDLS and CDR2 YYNGEE. V shed 7 bases and J 8 bases; nucleotides not matched to a gene: 11. The CDR3 is made up of 13 amino acids.

This clonotype was counted at least ten times. The chain combines TRBV19 with TRBJ1-1, with D maybe TRBD1 (5 bases). This CDR3 is 13 amino acids long. V was clipped by 6 bases and J by 2 bases, with 10 bases between them. Germline V lookup: CDR1 LNHDA, CDR2 SQIVND (reference sequence). Written as DNA, the CDR3 is TGTGCCAGTAGAGGGGTTTCAAACACTGAAGCTTTCTTT. Encoded protein: CASRGVSNTEAFF.

This chain links TRBV12-3 or TRBV12-4 with TRBJ1-1; D gene uncertain. The V and J ends lost 7 bases and 1 base respectively, with 16 bases between them. The CDR3 totals 15 residues. The CDR3 is CASTSKGYSNTEAFF. The CDR3 coding sequence is TGTGCCAGCACTTCTAAGGGTTACTCGAACACTGAAGCTTTCTTT.

The V call is TRBV7-9, the J call TRBJ1-4, with D unresolved. This CDR3 spans 15 amino acids. Trimming cost V 5 bases and J 4 bases, with 14 bases left between them. The V gene's germline CDR1 is SEHNR and CDR2 FQNEAQ (reference sequence). The CDR3 protein is CASSPYGQNNEKLFF. CDR3 nucleotides: TGTGCCAGCAGCCCATACGGGCAGAATAATGAAAAACTGTTTTTT.

The chain carries TRBV7-2 and TRBJ2-5; possibly TRBD1 for D (6 bases). Trimming cost V 5 bases and J 8 bases, with 24 bases left between them. From germline, CDR1 is SGHTA and CDR2 FQGNSA. The CDR3 has 16 amino acids. CDR3 residues: CASSLQSGTISGTQYF. CDR3 DNA: TGTGCCAGCAGCCTCCAATCCGGGACAATCTCCGGTACCCAGTACTTC.

This clonotype was found many times. The chain employs TRBV5-1 and TRBJ2-5, with 13 bases identical to TRBD2. In germline, CDR1 is SGHRS, CDR2 YFSETQ. With 4 bases clipped from V and 2 bases from J, the junction kept 8 bases outside the gene matches. The CDR3 runs to 17 residues. CDR3 amino acids: CASSRLAGGGGQETQYF. The CDR3, as DNA: TGCGCCAGCAGCCGACTAGCGGGAGGAGGGGGGCAAGAGACCCAGTACTTC.